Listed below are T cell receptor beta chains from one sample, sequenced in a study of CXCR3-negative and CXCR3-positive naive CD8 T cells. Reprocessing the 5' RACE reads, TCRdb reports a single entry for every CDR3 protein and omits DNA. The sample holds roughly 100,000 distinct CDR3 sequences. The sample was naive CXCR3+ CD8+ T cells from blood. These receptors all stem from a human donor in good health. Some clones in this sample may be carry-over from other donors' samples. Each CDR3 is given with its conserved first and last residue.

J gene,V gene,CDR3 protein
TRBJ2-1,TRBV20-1,CSARDIGERGYNEQFF
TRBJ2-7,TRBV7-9,CASSPPWSDEQYF
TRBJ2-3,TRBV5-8,CASSHLQGADTQYF
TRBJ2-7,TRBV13,CASSFGTGEWDEQYF
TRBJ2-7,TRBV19,CASSIGPQGRGYEQYF
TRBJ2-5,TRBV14,CASSQGETGQETQYF
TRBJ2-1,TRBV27,CAGSVDTSSYNEQFF
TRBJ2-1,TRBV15,CATRSGARSDNEQFF
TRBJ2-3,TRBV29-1,CSVDTAVLPDTQYF
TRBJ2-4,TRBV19,CASSELAGGPELQYF
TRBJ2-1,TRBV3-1,CASQGGRRHNEQFF
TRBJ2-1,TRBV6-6,CASSLGLAPYNEKFF
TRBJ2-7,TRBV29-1,CSVEARGGSYEQYF
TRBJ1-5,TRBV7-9,CASSLDGEDSQPQHF
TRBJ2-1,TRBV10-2,CASSYSIDTYNEQFF
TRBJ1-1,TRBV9,CASADDPTEAFF
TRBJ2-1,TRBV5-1,CASQTRGGTYNEQFF
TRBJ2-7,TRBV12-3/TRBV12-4,CASSLASGGVHEQYF
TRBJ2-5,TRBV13,CASSLRVTADGTQYF
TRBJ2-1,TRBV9,CASSPSGQGGTEQFF
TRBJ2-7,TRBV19,CASRIGGTDGEQYF
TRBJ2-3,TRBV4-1,CASSQPGNTDTQYF
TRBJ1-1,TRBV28,CASRQTPVTEAFF
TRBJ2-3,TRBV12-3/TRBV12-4,CASRLTSGKTDTQYF
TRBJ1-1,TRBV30,CAWGVGESTEAFF
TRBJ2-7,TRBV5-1,CASSPGLAGTEQYF
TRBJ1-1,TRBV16,CASSFAGGYTEAFF
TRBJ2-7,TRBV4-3,CASSQEVVGGIYEQYF
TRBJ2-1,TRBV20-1,CSASPANNEQFF
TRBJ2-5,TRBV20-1,CSARDSATSVETQYF
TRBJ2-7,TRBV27,CASRQGAYEQYF
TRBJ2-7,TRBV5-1,CASSRTGEFFYEQYF
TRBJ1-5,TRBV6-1,CASSEALVGGDQPQHF